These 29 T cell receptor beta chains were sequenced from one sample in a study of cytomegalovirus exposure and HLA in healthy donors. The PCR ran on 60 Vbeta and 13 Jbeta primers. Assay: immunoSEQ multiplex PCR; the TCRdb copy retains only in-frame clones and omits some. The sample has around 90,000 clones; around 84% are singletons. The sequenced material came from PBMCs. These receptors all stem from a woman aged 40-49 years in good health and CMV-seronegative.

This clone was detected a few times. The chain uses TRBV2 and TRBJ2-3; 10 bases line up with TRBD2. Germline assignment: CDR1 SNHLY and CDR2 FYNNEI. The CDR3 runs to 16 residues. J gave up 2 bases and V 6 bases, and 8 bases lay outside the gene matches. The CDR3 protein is CASRELAGGSTDTQYF. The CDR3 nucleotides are TGTGCCAGCAGGGAGTTAGCGGGAGGTTCCACAGATACGCAGTATTTT. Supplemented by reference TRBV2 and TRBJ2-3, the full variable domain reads EPEVTQTPSHQVTQMGQEVILRCVPISNHLYFYWYRQILGQKVEFLVSFYNNEISEKSEIFDDQFSVERPDGSNFTLKIRSTKLEDSAMYFCASRELAGGSTDTQYFGPGTRLTVL.

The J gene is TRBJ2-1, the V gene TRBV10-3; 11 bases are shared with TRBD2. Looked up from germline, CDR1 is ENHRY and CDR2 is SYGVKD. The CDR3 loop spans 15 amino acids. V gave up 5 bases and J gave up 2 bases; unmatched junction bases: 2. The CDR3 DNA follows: TGTGCCATCAGTCCGGGACTAGCGGCCTACAATGAGCAGTTCTTC. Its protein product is CAISPGLAAYNEQFF.

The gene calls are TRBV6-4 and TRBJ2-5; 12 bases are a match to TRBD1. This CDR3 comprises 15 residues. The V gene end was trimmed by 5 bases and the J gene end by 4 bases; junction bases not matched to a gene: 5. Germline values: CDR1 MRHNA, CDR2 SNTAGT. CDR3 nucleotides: TGTGCCAGCAGTTTGGGACAGGGGGCAGGAGAGACCCAGTACTTC. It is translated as CASSLGQGAGETQYF.

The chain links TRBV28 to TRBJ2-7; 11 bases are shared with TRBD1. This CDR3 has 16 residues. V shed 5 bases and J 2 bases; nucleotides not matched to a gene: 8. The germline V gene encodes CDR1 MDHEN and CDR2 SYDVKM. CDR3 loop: CASSNPGTGGTYEQYF. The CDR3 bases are TGTGCCAGCAGTAACCCCGGGACAGGGGGTACCTACGAGCAGTACTTC.

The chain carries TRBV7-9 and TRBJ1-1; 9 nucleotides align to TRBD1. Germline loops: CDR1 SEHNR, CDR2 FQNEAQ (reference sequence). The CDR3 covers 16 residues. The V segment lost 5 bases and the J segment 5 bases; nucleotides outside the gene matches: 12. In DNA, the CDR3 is TGTGCCAGCAGCCGAGGTCCGGGACAGGGCTGGACTGAAGCTTTCTTT. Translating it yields CASSRGPGQGWTEAFF.

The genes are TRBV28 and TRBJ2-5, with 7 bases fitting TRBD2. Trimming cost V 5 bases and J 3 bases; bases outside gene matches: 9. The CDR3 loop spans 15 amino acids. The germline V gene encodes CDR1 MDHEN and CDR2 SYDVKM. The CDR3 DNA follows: TGTGCCAGCAGTGAAGGCGGGAGTATTGAAGAGACCCAGTACTTC. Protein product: CASSEGGSIEETQYF.

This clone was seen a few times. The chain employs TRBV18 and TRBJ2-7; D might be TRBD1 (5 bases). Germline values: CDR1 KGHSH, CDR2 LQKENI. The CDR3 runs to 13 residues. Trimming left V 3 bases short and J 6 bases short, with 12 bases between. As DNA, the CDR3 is TGTGCCAGCTCACCGGACATAGAACGCGAGCAGTACTTC. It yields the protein CASSPDIEREQYF.

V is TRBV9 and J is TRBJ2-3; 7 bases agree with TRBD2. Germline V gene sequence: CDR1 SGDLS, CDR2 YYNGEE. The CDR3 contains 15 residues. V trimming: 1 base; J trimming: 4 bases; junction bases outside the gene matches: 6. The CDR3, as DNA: TGTGCCAGCAGCGTACAGGCGGGAGTAGCAGATACGCAGTATTTT. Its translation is CASSVQAGVADTQYF.

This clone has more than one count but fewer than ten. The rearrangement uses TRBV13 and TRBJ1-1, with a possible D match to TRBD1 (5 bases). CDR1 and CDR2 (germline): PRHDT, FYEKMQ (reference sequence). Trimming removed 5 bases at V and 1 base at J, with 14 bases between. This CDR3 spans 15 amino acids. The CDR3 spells CASSTRVVKNTEAFF. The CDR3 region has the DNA TGTGCCAGCAGCACCAGGGTTGTCAAGAACACTGAAGCTTTCTTT.

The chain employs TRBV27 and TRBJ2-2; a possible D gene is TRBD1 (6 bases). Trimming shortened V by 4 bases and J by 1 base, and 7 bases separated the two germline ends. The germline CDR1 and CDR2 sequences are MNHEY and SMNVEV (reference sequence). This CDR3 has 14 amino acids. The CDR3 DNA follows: TGTGCCAGCAGTTGGGGACAGAACACCGGGGAGCTGTTTTTT. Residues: CASSWGQNTGELFF.

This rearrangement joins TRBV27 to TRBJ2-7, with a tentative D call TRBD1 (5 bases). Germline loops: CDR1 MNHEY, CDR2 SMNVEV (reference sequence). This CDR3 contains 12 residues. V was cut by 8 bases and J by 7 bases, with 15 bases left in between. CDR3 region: CASGRQGEEQYF. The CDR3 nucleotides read TGTGCCAGCGGCCGGCAGGGCGAAGAGCAGTACTTC.

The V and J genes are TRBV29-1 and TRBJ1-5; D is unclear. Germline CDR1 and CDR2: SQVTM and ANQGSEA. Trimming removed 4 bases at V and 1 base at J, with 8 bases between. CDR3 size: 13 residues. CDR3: CSVAGSSNQPQHF. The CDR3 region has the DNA TGCAGCGTTGCGGGTTCGAGCAATCAGCCCCAGCATTTT.

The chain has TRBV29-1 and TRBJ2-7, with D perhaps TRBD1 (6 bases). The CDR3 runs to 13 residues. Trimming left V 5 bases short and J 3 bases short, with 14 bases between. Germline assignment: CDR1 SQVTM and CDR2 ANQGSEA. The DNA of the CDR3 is TGCAGCGTTACTCCCTTAGGGGGCTACGAGCAGTACTTC. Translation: CSVTPLGGYEQYF.

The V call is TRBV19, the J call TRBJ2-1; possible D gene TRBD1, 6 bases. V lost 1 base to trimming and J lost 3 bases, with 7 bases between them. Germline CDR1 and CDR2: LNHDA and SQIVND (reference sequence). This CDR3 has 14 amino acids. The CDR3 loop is CASSIGTDYNEQFF. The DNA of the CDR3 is TGTGCCAGTAGTATAGGGACAGACTACAATGAGCAGTTCTTC.

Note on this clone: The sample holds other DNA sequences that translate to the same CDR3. The CDR3 nucleotides are TGTGCCAGCAGTTTGCCAGGGAACACTGAAGCTTTCTTT. Translating it yields CASSLPGNTEAFF. V and J are TRBV28 and TRBJ1-1, with D hard to call. Germline V gives CDR1 MDHEN, CDR2 SYDVKM. CDR3 length equals 13 residues. V was shortened by 3 bases and J by 1 base, with 6 bases between the two germline ends.

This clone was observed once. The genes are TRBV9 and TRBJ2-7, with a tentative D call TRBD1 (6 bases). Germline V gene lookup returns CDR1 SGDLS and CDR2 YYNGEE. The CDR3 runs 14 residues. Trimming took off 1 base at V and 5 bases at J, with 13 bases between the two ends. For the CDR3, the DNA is TGTGCCAGCAGCGTATTCTCCAGGGACAACGAGCAGTACTTC. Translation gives CASSVFSRDNEQYF.

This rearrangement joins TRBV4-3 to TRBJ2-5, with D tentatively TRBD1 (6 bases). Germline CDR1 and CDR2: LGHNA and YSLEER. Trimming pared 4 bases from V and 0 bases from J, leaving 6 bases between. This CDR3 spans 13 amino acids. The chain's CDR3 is CASSRDNQETQYF. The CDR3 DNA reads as TGCGCCAGCAGCCGGGACAACCAAGAGACCCAGTACTTC.

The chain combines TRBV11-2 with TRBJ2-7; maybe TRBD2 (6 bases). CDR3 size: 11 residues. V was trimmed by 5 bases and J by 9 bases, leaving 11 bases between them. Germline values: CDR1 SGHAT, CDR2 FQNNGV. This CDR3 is CASSLPGLQYF. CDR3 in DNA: TGTGCCAGCAGCCTGCCGGGACTGCAGTACTTC.

DNA for the CDR3: TGTGCCAGCAGCTTACAGGGGGTTGGGGCCAACGTCCTGACTTTC. Its translation is CASSLQGVGANVLTF. This chain connects TRBV7-3 to TRBJ2-6; TRBD1 matches at 7 bases. The CDR3 has 15 amino acids. Trimming removed 2 bases from V and 3 bases from J; junction bases left unmatched: 1. In germline, CDR1 is SGHTA, CDR2 FQGTGA.

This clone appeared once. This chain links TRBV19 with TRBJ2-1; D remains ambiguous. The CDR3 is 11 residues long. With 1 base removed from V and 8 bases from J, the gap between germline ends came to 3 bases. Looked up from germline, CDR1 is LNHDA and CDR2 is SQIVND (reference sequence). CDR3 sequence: CASSIAYEQFF. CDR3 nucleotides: TGTGCCAGTAGTATAGCATATGAGCAGTTCTTC.

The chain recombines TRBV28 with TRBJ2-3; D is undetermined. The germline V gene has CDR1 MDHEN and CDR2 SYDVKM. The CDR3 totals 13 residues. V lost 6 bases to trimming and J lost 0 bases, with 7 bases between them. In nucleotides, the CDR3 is TGTGCCAGCAGGCGGTTTAGCACAGATACGCAGTATTTT. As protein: CASRRFSTDTQYF.

CDR3 loop: CASGAGDRRMETQYF. CDR3 coding DNA: TGTGCCAGCGGGGCGGGGGACCGAAGAATGGAGACCCAGTACTTC. The chain is built from TRBV5-5 and TRBJ2-5; 7 positions match TRBD2. The trim removed 7 bases at V and 5 bases at J, leaving 14 bases unmatched. The germline gives CDR1 SGHKS, CDR2 YYEKEE (reference sequence). The CDR3 runs to 15 residues.

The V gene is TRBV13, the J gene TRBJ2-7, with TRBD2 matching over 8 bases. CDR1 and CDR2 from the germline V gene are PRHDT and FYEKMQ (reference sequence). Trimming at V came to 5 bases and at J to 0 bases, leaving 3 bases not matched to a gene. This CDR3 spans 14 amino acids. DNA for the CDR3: TGTGCCAGCAGCGGTAGCGGGGTCTCCTACGAGCAGTACTTC. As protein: CASSGSGVSYEQYF.

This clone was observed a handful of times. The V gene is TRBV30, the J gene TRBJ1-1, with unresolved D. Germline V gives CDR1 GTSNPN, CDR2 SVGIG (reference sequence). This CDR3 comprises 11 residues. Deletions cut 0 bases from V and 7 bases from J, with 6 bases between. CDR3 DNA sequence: TGTGCCTGGAGTGTAAGTAGTGAAGCTTTCTTT. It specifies CAWSVSSEAFF.

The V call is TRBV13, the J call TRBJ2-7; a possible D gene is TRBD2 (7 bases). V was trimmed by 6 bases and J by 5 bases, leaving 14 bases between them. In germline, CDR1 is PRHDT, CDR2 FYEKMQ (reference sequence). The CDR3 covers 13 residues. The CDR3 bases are TGTGCCAGCAGAGCGAGGGGGGGAAACGAGCAGTACTTC. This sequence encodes CASRARGGNEQYF.

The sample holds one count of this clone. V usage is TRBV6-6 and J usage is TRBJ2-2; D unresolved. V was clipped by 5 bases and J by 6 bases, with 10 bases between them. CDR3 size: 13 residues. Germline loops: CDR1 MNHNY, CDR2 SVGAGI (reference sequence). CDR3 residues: CASSTEGAGELFF. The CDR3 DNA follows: TGTGCCAGCAGTACTGAAGGAGCCGGGGAGCTGTTTTTT.

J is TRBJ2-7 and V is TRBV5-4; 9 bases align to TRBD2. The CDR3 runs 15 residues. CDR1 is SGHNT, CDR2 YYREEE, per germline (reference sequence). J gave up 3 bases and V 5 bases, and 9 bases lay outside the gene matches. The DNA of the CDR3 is TGTGCCAGCAGGTATAGCGGGGGCCCCGACTACGAGCAGTACTTC. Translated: CASRYSGGPDYEQYF.

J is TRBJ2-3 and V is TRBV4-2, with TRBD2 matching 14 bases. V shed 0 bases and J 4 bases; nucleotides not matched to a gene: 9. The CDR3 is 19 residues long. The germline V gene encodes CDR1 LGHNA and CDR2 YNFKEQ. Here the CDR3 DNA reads TGTGCCAGCAGCCAAGATCTTAGTTGGACTAGCGGGAGGCCAGATACGCAGTATTTT. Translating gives CASSQDLSWTSGRPDTQYF.

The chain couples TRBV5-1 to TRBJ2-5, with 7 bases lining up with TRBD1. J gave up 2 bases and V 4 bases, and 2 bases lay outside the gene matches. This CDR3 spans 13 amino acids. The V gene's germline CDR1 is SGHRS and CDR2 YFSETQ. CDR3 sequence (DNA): TGCGCCAGCAGCCCGGGACAGCAAGAGACCCAGTACTTC. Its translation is CASSPGQQETQYF.